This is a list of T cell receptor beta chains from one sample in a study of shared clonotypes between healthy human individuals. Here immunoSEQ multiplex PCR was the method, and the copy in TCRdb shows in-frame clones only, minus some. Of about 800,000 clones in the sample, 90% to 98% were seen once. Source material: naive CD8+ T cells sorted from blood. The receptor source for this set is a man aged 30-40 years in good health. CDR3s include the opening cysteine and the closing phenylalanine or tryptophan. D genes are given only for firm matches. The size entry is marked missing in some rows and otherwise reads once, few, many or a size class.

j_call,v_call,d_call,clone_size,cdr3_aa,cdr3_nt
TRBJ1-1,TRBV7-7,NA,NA,CASSLVGEEGTEAFF,TGTGCTAGCAGCTTAGTGGGGGAGGAAGGCACTGAAGCTTTCTTT
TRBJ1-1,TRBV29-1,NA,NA,CSALNENPEAFF,TGCAGCGCCTTAAACGAAAACCCTGAAGCTTTCTTT
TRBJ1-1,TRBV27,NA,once,CASSRTFRLMNTEAFF,TGTGCCAGCAGCCGAACATTTCGACTCATGAACACTGAAGCTTTCTTT
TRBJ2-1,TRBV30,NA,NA,CAWSVSGENEQFF,TGTGCCTGGAGTGTCTCGGGGGAAAATGAGCAGTTCTTC
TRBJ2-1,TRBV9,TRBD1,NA,CAGGRGHLGDEQFF,TGTGCCGGAGGTAGGGGGCATTTAGGTGATGAGCAGTTCTTC
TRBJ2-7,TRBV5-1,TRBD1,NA,CASSLGTGAYEQYF,TGCGCCAGCAGCTTAGGGACAGGGGCGTACGAGCAGTACTTC
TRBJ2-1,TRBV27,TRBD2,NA,CATEGWKLAGEYEQFF,TGTGCCACCGAGGGGTGGAAACTAGCGGGAGAGTATGAGCAGTTCTTC
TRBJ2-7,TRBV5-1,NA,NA,CASSLDRSYEQYF,TGCGCCAGCAGCTTAGACAGATCCTACGAGCAGTACTTC
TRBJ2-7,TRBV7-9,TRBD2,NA,CASSLASSGSIVSYEQYF,TGTGCCAGCAGCTTAGCCTCTAGCGGGAGTATTGTGTCCTACGAGCAGTACTTC
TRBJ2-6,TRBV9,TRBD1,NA,CASSVNPGTGTSGANVLTF,TGTGCCAGCAGCGTCAACCCTGGGACAGGAACCTCTGGGGCCAACGTCCTGACTTTC
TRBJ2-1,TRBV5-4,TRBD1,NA,CASSLVSDRPLDEQFF,TGTGCCAGCAGCTTGGTATCGGACAGGCCGCTGGATGAGCAGTTCTTC
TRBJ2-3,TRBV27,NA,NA,CASNPTSLTDTQYF,TGTGCCAGCAACCCGACTAGTCTCACAGATACGCAGTATTTT
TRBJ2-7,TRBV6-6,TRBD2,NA,CASSYVAGQGEQYF,TGTGCCAGCAGTTATGTAGCGGGTCAGGGCGAGCAGTACTTC
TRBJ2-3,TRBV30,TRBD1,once,CAVQPSKQGASGPDPSTDTQYF,TGTGCCGTCCAGCCGTCTAAACAGGGGGCCAGCGGACCGGACCCTAGCACAGATACGCAGTATTTT
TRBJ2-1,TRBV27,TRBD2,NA,CASSFAGGPEDEQFF,TGTGCCAGCAGTTTTGCGGGAGGGCCGGAAGATGAGCAGTTCTTC
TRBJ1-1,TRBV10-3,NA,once,CATRGIGDEAFF,TGTGCCACCCGAGGGATTGGCGATGAAGCTTTCTTT